This TCR beta chain was identified in a study of blood T cell repertoires in COVID-19. V shed 2 bases and J shed 11 bases, with 9 bases lying between them. CDR3 length equals 12 residues. Germline CDR1 is KGHSH and CDR2 is LQKENI. The protocol was immunoSEQ multiplex PCR, while the TCRdb copy is restricted to in-frame clones and leaves out a portion. The sample lists fewer than 250,000 clones, roughly nine tenths seen once, with 0.6% to 1% in the top ten. The sequencing input was peripheral blood. The chain combines TRBV18 with TRBJ1-4; D is undetermined. The receptor was isolated from a woman between 70 and 85 years old with acute or convalescent COVID-19. The CDR3 reads CASSPGSGKLFF. CDR3 coding DNA: TGTGCCAGCTCACCAGGATCCGGGAAACTGTTTTTT. Supplemented by reference TRBV18 and TRBJ1-4, the full variable domain reads NAGVMQNPRHLVRRRGQEARLRCSPMKGHSHVYWYRQLPEEGLKFMVYLQKENIIDESGMPKERFSAEFPKEGPSILRIQQVVRGDSAAYFCASSPGSGKLFFGSGTQLSVL.